The 30 T cell receptor beta chains below come from one sample, sequenced in a study of blood T cell repertoires in COVID-19. Libraries were prepared by immunoSEQ multiplex PCR; TCRdb keeps only in-frame clonotypes and omits some of them. Of around 250,000 clones in the sample, approximately 88% were seen once. Sample: PBMCs or T cells enriched from blood (not recorded which). The source is a woman in her thirties or forties who had been exposed to COVID-19.

This sequence joins TRBV2 and TRBJ2-2; the match to TRBD2 covers 7 bases. Germline V gene sequence: CDR1 SNHLY, CDR2 FYNNEI. The CDR3 sequence is 14 residues long. The trim removed 8 bases at V and 3 bases at J, leaving 6 bases unmatched. This CDR3 is CASGRGDDTGELFF. As DNA, the CDR3 is TGTGCCAGCGGGAGGGGCGACGACACCGGGGAGCTGTTTTTT.

V gene TRBV5-1 combines with J gene TRBJ2-7; 8 nucleotides line up with TRBD2. This CDR3 has 15 residues. The germline V gene encodes CDR1 SGHRS and CDR2 YFSETQ. V lost 3 bases and J lost 3; bases outside the gene matches: 8. DNA of the CDR3: TGCGCCAGCAGCTCCGATGCCGGGAGGGGCTACGAGCAGTACTTC. It is translated as CASSSDAGRGYEQYF.

This sequence joins TRBV29-1 and TRBJ2-1; tentatively, D is TRBD1 (5 bases). This CDR3 is built from 13 residues. V was cut by 5 bases and J by 4 bases, with 12 bases left in between. CDR1 is SQVTM, CDR2 ANQGSEA, per germline. DNA for the CDR3: TGCAGCGTTAGGCGAAGGGGTTACAATGAGCAGTTCTTC. Translated: CSVRRRGYNEQFF.

The J gene is TRBJ2-7, the V gene TRBV10-3; a possible D gene is TRBD1 (6 bases). The length of the CDR3 is 11 residues. Germline CDR1 reads ENHRY; CDR2 reads SYGVKD. Trimming stripped 3 bases from V and 7 bases from J, with 7 bases between. CDR3: CAISEGTEQYV. Written as DNA, the CDR3 is TGTGCCATCAGTGAAGGGACAGAGCAGTACGTC.

This chain joins TRBV7-9 and TRBJ1-3; the match to TRBD1 covers 7 bases. Germline CDR1 is SEHNR and CDR2 is FQNEAQ (reference sequence). The CDR3 is 17 residues long. V lost 5 bases and J lost 2; bases outside the gene matches: 12. The CDR3 reads CASSPHGQEDPGNTIYF. The CDR3 DNA is TGTGCCAGCAGCCCCCACGGACAGGAGGACCCTGGAAACACCATATATTTT.

This chain connects TRBV19 to TRBJ1-5, with 10 bases aligning to TRBD1. The ends lost 4 bases at V and 8 bases at J; junction bases unmatched: 5. Germline V gene lookup returns CDR1 LNHDA and CDR2 SQIVND (reference sequence). There are 14 residues in the CDR3. CDR3 amino acids: CASSNDRGLEPQHF. Written as DNA, the CDR3 is TGTGCCAGTAGTAACGACAGGGGGCTTGAGCCCCAGCATTTT.

The J gene is TRBJ2-1, the V gene TRBV6-5; tentative D call: TRBD1 (6 bases). CDR1 is MNHEY, CDR2 SVGAGI, per germline. CDR3 length: 15 residues. Trimming stripped 3 bases from V and 3 bases from J, with 12 bases between. The CDR3 region is CASSYQGGFYNEQFF. The CDR3 coding sequence is TGTGCCAGCAGTTATCAAGGGGGATTCTACAATGAGCAGTTCTTC.

This chain uses TRBV29-1 with TRBJ1-1; perhaps TRBD1 as D (5 bases). The CDR3 contains 12 residues. CDR1 SQVTM and CDR2 ANQGSEA come from the germline V gene. The V gene lost 0 bases and the J gene lost 5 bases, with 7 bases spanning the gap. As DNA, the CDR3 is TGCAGCGTTGAAGACGGGGGGACTGAAGCTTTCTTT. Amino acids: CSVEDGGTEAFF.

The chain couples TRBV7-2 to TRBJ1-3; D is unresolved. The CDR3 spans 15 residues. V gave up 5 bases and J gave up 4 bases, with 15 bases separating them. CDR1 and CDR2 from the germline V gene are SGHTA and FQGNSA. As DNA, the CDR3 is TGTGCCAGCAGCGCAGACGAGGCGGGAGGAAACACCATATATTTT. Translation: CASSADEAGGNTIYF.

The chain combines TRBV6-5 with TRBJ1-1; no firm D call. The V gene lost 0 bases and the J gene lost 4 bases, with 9 bases spanning the gap. The CDR3 consists of 14 residues. Per germline, CDR1 MNHEY and CDR2 SVGAGI. DNA of the CDR3: TGTGCCAGCAGTTACTCCCCGGGGAGCACTGAAGCTTTCTTT. Its translation is CASSYSPGSTEAFF.

The CDR3 DNA reads TGTGCCATCAGCACCGGGACAGGGTCCTACGAGCAGTACTTC. It codes for CAISTGTGSYEQYF. The V and J genes are TRBV10-3 and TRBJ2-7; 9 bases agree with TRBD1. The CDR3 runs 14 residues. Germline V CDR1 and CDR2: ENHRY, SYGVKD. Unmatched junction bases numbered 4, after V lost 6 bases and J lost 1 base.

The chain carries TRBV4-1 and TRBJ2-3, with 8 nucleotides matching TRBD1. V lost 3 bases and J lost 6; bases outside the gene matches: 8. This CDR3 comprises 15 residues. CDR1 is MGHRA, CDR2 YSYEKL, per germline. The CDR3 loop reads CASSHMDRATDTQYF. The CDR3 coding sequence is TGCGCCAGCAGCCATATGGACAGGGCGACGGATACGCAGTATTTT.

CDR3 protein: CAWSRRDTDTQYF. CDR3 sequence (DNA): TGTGCCTGGAGCAGGCGAGACACAGATACGCAGTATTTT. This chain joins TRBV30 and TRBJ2-3; no definite D call. Germline CDR1 is GTSNPN and CDR2 is SVGIG (reference sequence). V lost 3 bases, J lost 2 bases, and 9 bases lay in between. CDR3 size: 13 residues. Looking up the rest from reference TRBV30 and TRBJ2-3 gives the full variable domain: SQTIHQWPATLVQPVGSPLSLECTVEGTSNPNLYWYRQAAGRGLQLLFYSVGIGQISSEVPQNLSASRPQDRQFILSSKKLLLSDSGFYLCAWSRRDTDTQYFGPGTRLTVL.

The chain is built from TRBV2 and TRBJ1-2; possible D gene TRBD1, 6 bases. This CDR3 region has 12 residues. Trimming removed 4 bases at V and 4 bases at J, with 7 bases between. CDR1 is SNHLY, CDR2 FYNNEI, per germline. CDR3 protein: CASSAGAYGYTF. The CDR3, as DNA: TGTGCCAGCAGTGCAGGGGCCTATGGCTACACCTTC.

This chain uses TRBV5-4 with TRBJ1-2; TRBD1 is a possible D gene (6 bases). V gave up 0 bases and J gave up 0 bases, with 12 bases separating them. Germline loops: CDR1 SGHNT, CDR2 YYREEE (reference sequence). The CDR3 consists of 16 residues. The CDR3 DNA follows: TGTGCCAGCAGCTTGGGGTCAGGGGCAGCTAACTATGGCTACACCTTC. This translates into CASSLGSGAANYGYTF. The entire variable domain, with the rest obtained from reference TRBV5-4 and TRBJ1-2, is as follows: ETGVTQSPTHLIKTRGQQVTLRCSSQSGHNTVSWYQQALGQGPQFIFQYYREEENGRGNFPPRFSGLQFPNYSSELNVNALELDDSALYLCASSLGSGAANYGYTFGSGTRLTVV.

Only one count was recorded for this clone. The chain couples TRBV9 to TRBJ2-3; D might be TRBD2 (7 bases). Trimming left V 1 base short and J 4 bases short, with 13 bases between. The CDR3 has 15 amino acids. Germline CDR1 and CDR2: SGDLS and YYNGEE. The CDR3 DNA follows: TGTGCCAGCAGCGTATCAAGGGGGGGGCCAGATACGCAGTATTTT. Amino acids: CASSVSRGGPDTQYF.

The rearrangement links TRBV27 to TRBJ1-4; 7 bases fit TRBD1. This CDR3 region has 16 residues. In germline, CDR1 is MNHEY, CDR2 SMNVEV (reference sequence). Losses at the gene ends were 4 bases for V and 5 bases for J; bases not matched to a gene: 10. The CDR3 loop is CASSSPRGQENEKLFF. As DNA, the CDR3 is TGTGCCAGCAGTTCCCCCCGAGGACAGGAAAATGAAAAACTGTTTTTT.

The CDR3 nucleotides are TGTGCCAGCAGCTTACAAAGTAAGCCCTCTGGAAACACCATATATTTT. It yields the protein CASSLQSKPSGNTIYF. The chain joins TRBV11-2 to TRBJ1-3, with no clear D. Germline V gene sequence: CDR1 SGHAT, CDR2 FQNNGV. V lost 2 bases and J 0 bases, leaving 11 bases between the germline ends. The CDR3 is made up of 16 amino acids.

The V gene is TRBV28, the J gene TRBJ1-5; D unclear. CDR1 and CDR2 from the germline V gene are MDHEN and SYDVKM. This CDR3 contains 17 residues. V was clipped by 4 bases and J by 2 bases, with 18 bases between them. This CDR3 reads CASSSQETPGGNQPQHF. CDR3 coding DNA: TGTGCCAGCAGTTCCCAGGAGACGCCGGGAGGCAATCAGCCCCAGCATTTT.

In the case of this clone: An end of the junction differs from the germline gene, which may be a read error. CDR3 sequence: CASNYRATGDAQYF. CDR3 sequence (DNA): TGTGCCAGCAATTACAGGGCTACAGGCGACGCGCAGTATTTT. The genes are TRBV6-5 and TRBJ2-3; TRBD1 might be the D (6 bases). CDR3 length: 14 residues. The germline CDR1 and CDR2 sequences are MNHEY and SVGAGI.

This chain links TRBV5-8 with TRBJ2-7; tentatively, D is TRBD2 (6 bases). The CDR3 runs 14 residues. Germline V lookup: CDR1 SGHTS, CDR2 YDEGEE. The V end was cut by 2 bases, the J end by 4 bases, with 13 bases between. The CDR3: CASSFTPRGYEQYF. The CDR3 bases are TGTGCCAGCAGCTTTACCCCACGGGGGTACGAGCAGTACTTC. Together with reference TRBV5-8 and TRBJ2-7, the CDR3 gives the full variable domain: EAGVTQSPTHLIKTRGQQATLRCSPISGHTSVYWYQQALGLGLQFLLWYDEGEERNRGNFPPRFSGRQFPNYSSELNVNALELEDSALYLCASSFTPRGYEQYFGPGTRLTVT.

This chain uses TRBV5-1 with TRBJ2-5, with a possible D match to TRBD2 (7 bases). The CDR3 sequence is 15 residues long. Germline V gene lookup returns CDR1 SGHRS and CDR2 YFSETQ. Trimming pared 0 bases from V and 4 bases from J, leaving 13 bases between. DNA of the CDR3: TGCGCCAGCAGCTTGGGGGGGGGCGCCTCAGAGACCCAGTACTTC. Amino acid sequence: CASSLGGGASETQYF.

The chain recombines TRBV19 with TRBJ2-5, with 7 bases matching TRBD2. CDR1 and CDR2 (germline): LNHDA, SQIVND (reference sequence). The V and J ends lost 8 bases and 9 bases, in that order; junction bases with no gene match: 15. This CDR3 region has 14 residues. In DNA, the CDR3 is TGTGCCAGTTCAGGACTAGGGACCCGGGGGGCCCAGTACTTC. Translating gives CASSGLGTRGAQYF.

V gene TRBV6-5 combines with J gene TRBJ2-5, with D perhaps TRBD2 (7 bases). Trimming took off 2 bases at V and 4 bases at J, with 14 bases between the two ends. The CDR3 sequence is 15 residues long. Germline-derived CDR1 and CDR2 are MNHEY and SVGAGI. This CDR3 is CASSYGGARGETQYF. CDR3 coding DNA: TGTGCCAGCAGTTACGGGGGGGCAAGGGGAGAGACCCAGTACTTC.

The V call is TRBV10-3, the J call TRBJ1-1; D not certain. With 11 bases removed from V and 1 base from J, the gap between germline ends came to 8 bases. Germline-derived CDR1 and CDR2 are ENHRY and SYGVKD. The CDR3 extends over 11 amino acids. For the CDR3, the DNA is TGTGCCGCCCGGGAGAACACTGAAGCTTTCTTT. Translation: CAARENTEAFF.

The chain joins TRBV7-3 to TRBJ2-5; 8 bases align to TRBD2. In germline, CDR1 is SGHTA, CDR2 FQGTGA. The length of the CDR3 is 14 residues. The junction had 8 bases not matched to a gene; V was cut back by 6 bases and J by 5 bases. DNA for the CDR3: TGTGCCAGCAGTTCCGGGGCGGGGGGCGAGACCCAGTACTTC. Translated, it gives CASSSGAGGETQYF.

This chain connects TRBV30 to TRBJ1-2, with D maybe TRBD1 (5 bases). The CDR3 runs 11 residues. Germline V gene sequence: CDR1 GTSNPN, CDR2 SVGIG (reference sequence). Trimming cost V 6 bases and J 8 bases, with 13 bases left between them. The CDR3 nucleotides are TGTGCCTGTCAGGGTGCTCGGGGCTACACCTTC. Residues: CACQGARGYTF.

Comments on this clone: Distinct nucleotide sequences in the sample also encode this CDR3. V is TRBV6-2 or TRBV6-3 and J is TRBJ2-7, with D unclear. V was pared by 5 bases and J by 1 base, with 3 bases between. Germline lookup yields CDR1 MNHEY and CDR2 SVGEGT. The CDR3 length is 11 residues. In DNA form, the CDR3 reads TGTGCCAGCAGTCAATCCTACGAGCAGTACTTC. Translating gives CASSQSYEQYF.

This clone has a single count. This chain joins TRBV7-9 and TRBJ2-1; TRBD2 is a possible D gene (6 bases). V was shortened by 0 bases and J by 0 bases, with 9 bases between the two germline ends. CDR1 and CDR2 (germline): SEHNR, FQNEAQ (reference sequence). The CDR3 totals 16 residues. In nucleotides, the CDR3 is TGTGCCAGCAGCTTAGCGCGGGGATACTCCTACAATGAGCAGTTCTTC. Amino acids: CASSLARGYSYNEQFF.

The V gene is TRBV29-1, the J gene TRBJ2-1; D possibly corresponds to TRBD2 (6 bases). Trimming pared 4 bases from V and 4 bases from J, leaving 14 bases between. The CDR3 has 14 residues. Germline CDR1 SQVTM, CDR2 ANQGSEA. This CDR3 is CSVVVLSGYNEQFF. The CDR3 DNA reads as TGCAGCGTTGTGGTTCTCAGCGGGTACAATGAGCAGTTCTTC.